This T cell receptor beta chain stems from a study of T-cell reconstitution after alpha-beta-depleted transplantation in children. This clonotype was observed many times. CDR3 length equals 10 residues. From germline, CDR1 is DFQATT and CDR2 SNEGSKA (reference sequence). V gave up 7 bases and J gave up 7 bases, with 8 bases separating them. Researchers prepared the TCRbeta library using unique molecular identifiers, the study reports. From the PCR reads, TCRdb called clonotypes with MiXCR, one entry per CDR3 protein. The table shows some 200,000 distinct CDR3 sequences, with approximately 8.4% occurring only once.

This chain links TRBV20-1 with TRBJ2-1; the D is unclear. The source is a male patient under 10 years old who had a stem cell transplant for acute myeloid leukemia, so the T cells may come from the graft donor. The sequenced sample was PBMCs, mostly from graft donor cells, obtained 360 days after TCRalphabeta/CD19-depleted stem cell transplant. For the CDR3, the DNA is TGCAGTGGTTTCGAAAATGAGCAGTTCTTC. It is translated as CSGFENEQFF.